This record looks at one T cell receptor (beta chain) sequence and its context. Its antigen remains unidentified. The record has no base qualities; no much larger clone is one base away. This sample is drawn from a study of blood T cell repertoires in COVID-19 (dated by TCRdb to 2018 to 2021). Looking at the study overall: Collaborator samples came from the United States, Italy and Spain and covered acute and convalescent phases of COVID-19. Deeply sampled blood TCRbeta repertoires from subjects exposed to, actively infected with, or recovered from COVID-19 were included in the dataset. The repertoires were released in a freely available public database meant as a resource for research on the immune response to SARS-CoV-2. Where available, HLA class I and class II types were obtained from metadata supplied by the sample provider rather than from assay-based typing. The material from the prospective study consisted of cDNA or gDNA derived from T cells, B-cell-depleted T cells, or PBMCs. A de-identified subject ID, COVID-19 status, age in years and sex were almost always included in the sample metadata. Samples were obtained from the ongoing ImmuneRACE study (first 160 participants) and from over a thousand subjects provided by 6 global collaborators.

TCRbeta CDR3 regions were amplified from genomic DNA using the immunoSEQ Assay, a bias-controlled multiplex PCR. The authors' analysis ran thus. Nucleated cell counts per sample were estimated from amplification of reference gene primers within the assay. Sequence reads were collapsed and filtered to measure the absolute abundance of every unique TCRbeta CDR3 rearrangement. Productive Simpson clonality was computed per sample as the square root of Simpson's diversity index over productive rearrangements. TCRdb's version of the immuneACCESS table is confined to in-frame rearrangements and falls short of the full clone set. An unresolved V gene accounts for under half of the shortfall where checked; the remainder is of unknown origin. The V and J calls and the clone size are those of that table, but D and trimming were determined from the DNA. In this sample the table shows approximately 15,000 clones, 73% of which occur a single time. 7.5% to 10% of the sample rests with the top ten.

Whole blood was collected in K2EDTA tubes by collaborating institutions according to the institutions' own protocols. Collaborator samples were shipped for TCRbeta analysis as frozen whole blood, isolated PBMCs, or DNA extracted from either sample type. V drops 7 bases and J drops 11 bases, leaving 14 bases in between. From the germline V gene, CDR1 is MNHEY and CDR2 is SVGAGI. The CDR3 runs 12 residues from the cysteine to the phenylalanine. The read is trimmed to its CDR3 DNA, 36 bases read in frame from base 1. The study at large found these results: The amount of clinical and demographic metadata varied by source and participant and was provided uncurated.

The receptor chain draws on TRBV6-5 and TRBJ2-2; TRBD2 is perhaps the D gene, given 6 matching bases. The sequence derives from a man in his 70s with acute or convalescent COVID-19. Material for sequencing was peripheral blood. This receptor has the CDR3 CASTGVGLELFF. The nucleotide sequence is given as TGTGCCAGCACGGGGGTGGGTCTTGAGCTGTTTTTT.